Sequencing of this T cell receptor (beta chain) was carried out in a study of cytomegalovirus exposure and HLA in healthy donors. The germline V gene encodes CDR1 SGHDT and CDR2 YYEEEE. V was cut by 0 bases and J by 7 bases, with 11 bases left in between. The CDR3 extends over 15 amino acids. Primers included in the PCR were 60 Vbeta and 13 Jbeta primers. Clones were sequenced by immunoSEQ multiplex PCR, and TCRdb holds only the in-frame ones, with some missing. Here the sample spans 150,000 to 200,000 clones, around three quarters being singletons. Sample: PBMCs. The TCR originated in a woman aged 40 to 50 in good health and CMV-seronegative. The V and J genes are TRBV5-6 and TRBJ1-6, with TRBD1 as a possible D gene (5 bases). The CDR3 sequence: CASSLGGSWNSPLHF. The DNA for the CDR3 is TGTGCCAGCAGCTTGGGGGGCAGTTGGAATTCACCCCTCCACTTT.